Presented here are 25 T cell receptor beta chains from one specimen sequenced in a study of CXCR3-negative and CXCR3-positive naive CD8 T cells (dated by TCRdb to the late 2010s). TCRdb lists the instrument as NextSeq 550. The Human TCR Profiling Kit (MiLaboratory) was used to prepare UMI-labeled 5' RACE TRB cDNA libraries. Following reprocessing of the reads by TCRdb, the data hold one row per CDR3 protein sequence and no DNA is available. The record for this sample contains about 38,000 distinct CDR3 sequences. The ten largest clones add up to roughly 15% of the sample. What was sequenced was memory CD8+ T cells from blood. The cell subset or site label of this sample denotes: conventional CD8+ memory T cells (TMEM), sorted as controls. These receptors were taken from a human donor in good health. Some clones in this sample may be carry-over from other donors' samples.

V is TRBV13 and J is TRBJ2-1. The V gene's germline CDR1 is PRHDT and CDR2 FYEKMQ (reference sequence). The CDR3 runs to 16 residues. This CDR3 reads CASSSVPAQSYNEQFF. Supplemented by reference TRBV13 and TRBJ2-1, the full variable domain reads AAGVIQSPRHLIKEKRETATLKCYPIPRHDTVYWYQQGPGQDPQFLISFYEKMQSDKGSIPDRFSAQQFSDYHSELNMSSLELGDSALYFCASSSVPAQSYNEQFFGPGTRLTVL.

This chain connects TRBV7-2 to TRBJ2-1; the TRBD2 assignment by TCRdb is unverifiable without DNA. CDR3 length: 15 residues. The germline V gene encodes CDR1 SGHTA and CDR2 FQGNSA. CDR3 protein: CASSWTSGAYNEQFF.

CDR3 protein: CASSQDRSGLNEQFF. The chain has TRBV4-1 and TRBJ2-1. This CDR3 region has 15 residues. Per germline, CDR1 MGHRA and CDR2 YSYEKL.

The chain has TRBV6-6 and TRBJ2-1; the D gene TCRdb calls, TRBD1, cannot be checked with no DNA. Germline CDR1 is MNHNY and CDR2 is SVGAGI (reference sequence). The CDR3 spans 15 residues. The CDR3 sequence: CASSFGQGNYNEQFF.

This chain uses TRBV5-1 with TRBJ2-1. Germline V lookup: CDR1 SGHRS, CDR2 YFSETQ. The CDR3 totals 11 residues. This CDR3 is CASSLANEQFF.

The chain has TRBV14 and TRBJ1-1; there is no DNA to check the TCRdb D call of TRBD1. Germline CDR1 is SGHDN and CDR2 is FVKESK. CDR3 size: 14 residues. The CDR3: CASSHQGVITEAFF.

CDR3 in amino acids: CASSLKGVEQETQYF. V and J are TRBV5-4 and TRBJ2-5; the TCRdb D gene call, TRBD1, has no DNA to confirm it. This CDR3 is built from 15 residues. The germline V gene has CDR1 SGHNT and CDR2 YYREEE (reference sequence).

The chain couples TRBV7-8 to TRBJ2-3; TCRdb names TRBD1, which stays unverified in the absence of DNA. The CDR3 extends over 16 amino acids. The V gene's germline CDR1 is SGHVS and CDR2 FQNEAQ. This chain's CDR3 is CASSSKTETFTDTQYF.

The chain's CDR3 is CASSNGHTDTEAFF. This rearrangement joins TRBV7-9 to TRBJ1-1; TCRdb gives TRBD1 as the D gene, but with no DNA this cannot be confirmed. CDR3 size: 14 residues. The germline CDR1 and CDR2 sequences are SEHNR and FQNEAQ (reference sequence). The whole variable domain, filled in from reference TRBV7-9 and TRBJ1-1, reads DTGVSQNPRHKITKRGQNVTFRCDPISEHNRLYWYRQTLGQGPEFLTYFQNEAQLEKSRLLSDRFSAERPKGSFSTLEIQRTEQGDSAMYLCASSNGHTDTEAFFGQGTRLTVV.

V usage is TRBV19 and J usage is TRBJ2-1; TCRdb calls TRBD2, which cannot be checked without DNA. The CDR3 has 12 amino acids. Per the germline V gene, CDR1 is LNHDA and CDR2 is SQIVND (reference sequence). CDR3: CASSGLPDEQFF.

The chain employs TRBV12-3 or TRBV12-4 and TRBJ1-5. This CDR3 has 15 amino acids. CDR3 protein: CASSLEGYSNQPQHF.

The chain links TRBV7-9 to TRBJ1-1. CDR3 size: 13 residues. Germline loops: CDR1 SEHNR, CDR2 FQNEAQ (reference sequence). The CDR3 region is CASSPRWGFEAFF.

The chain carries TRBV4-2 and TRBJ1-5; as DNA is missing, the TRBD1 call by TCRdb cannot be tested. Germline loops: CDR1 LGHNA, CDR2 YNFKEQ. This CDR3 comprises 16 residues. The CDR3: CASSHLGQGAGQPQHF.

The rearrangement joins TRBV7-9 to TRBJ2-5; the D gene TCRdb calls, TRBD2, cannot be checked with no DNA. This CDR3 comprises 17 residues. Germline CDR1 and CDR2: SEHNR and FQNEAQ (reference sequence). The CDR3 sequence is CASSLRGSGSVGETQYF.

The chain combines TRBV29-1 with TRBJ2-1. The germline V gene has CDR1 SQVTM and CDR2 ANQGSEA. The CDR3 is 13 amino acids. The CDR3 loop is CSVEGLVGNEQFF.

J is TRBJ1-3 and V is TRBV10-3; there is no DNA to check the TCRdb D call of TRBD1. The CDR3 sequence is 17 residues long. The germline CDR1 and CDR2 sequences are ENHRY and SYGVKD. The CDR3 loop is CAISALDRGLYGNTIYF.

The chain has TRBV4-1 and TRBJ2-3. Germline CDR1 is MGHRA and CDR2 is YSYEKL. The CDR3 is 13 amino acids. The CDR3 sequence is CASSQMPTATQYF.

The chain links TRBV6-4 to TRBJ2-3; the D gene TCRdb calls, TRBD2, cannot be checked with no DNA. The CDR3 sequence is 14 residues long. Germline-derived CDR1 and CDR2 are MRHNA and SNTAGT. This CDR3 is CASSASGGADTQYF.

CDR3 amino acids: CASSRGTRRVYEQYF. The genes are TRBV21-1 and TRBJ2-7; TCRdb selects TRBD1, and the lack of DNA leaves this call unchecked. TRBV21-1 is an annotated pseudogene. There are 15 residues in the CDR3.

The chain employs TRBV12-3 or TRBV12-4 and TRBJ2-1. The CDR3 spans 13 residues. This CDR3 reads CASSFVKNNEQFF.

The chain combines TRBV24-1 with TRBJ2-3. Germline CDR1 and CDR2: KGHDR and SFDVKD. The CDR3 is 13 residues long. CDR3 sequence: CATSDLASDTQYF.

The chain carries TRBV11-3 and TRBJ2-1. The CDR3 is 12 amino acids. Germline loops: CDR1 SGHNT, CDR2 YENEEA. The CDR3 reads CASSSSWNEQFF.

The CDR3 sequence: CASSSVRGDTDTQYF. The chain recombines TRBV7-6 with TRBJ2-3; the TRBD1 assignment by TCRdb is unverifiable without DNA. This CDR3 is built from 15 residues. Germline CDR1 is SGHVS and CDR2 is FNYEAQ. The full variable domain, its missing parts supplied by reference TRBV7-6 and TRBJ2-3, is GAGVSQSPRYKVTKRGQDVALRCDPISGHVSLYWYRQALGQGPEFLTYFNYEAQQDKSGLPNDRFSAERPEGSISTLTIQRTEQRDSAMYRCASSSVRGDTDTQYFGPGTRLTVL.

This chain links TRBV5-1 with TRBJ2-7; the D call of TRBD1 rests on TCRdb alone, since no DNA is present to check it. Germline V lookup: CDR1 SGHRS, CDR2 YFSETQ. CDR3 length: 16 amino acids. The CDR3 is CASSPSWTGYSYEQYF. Together with reference TRBV5-1 and TRBJ2-7, the CDR3 gives the full variable domain: KAGVTQTPRYLIKTRGQQVTLSCSPISGHRSVSWYQQTPGQGLQFLFEYFSETQRNKGNFPGRFSGRQFSNSRSEMNVSTLELGDSALYLCASSPSWTGYSYEQYFGPGTRLTVT.

The chain is built from TRBV7-2 and TRBJ2-7; as DNA is missing, the TRBD1 call by TCRdb cannot be tested. CDR1 is SGHTA, CDR2 FQGNSA, per germline. The CDR3 has 13 residues. The CDR3 sequence is CASSPRTAYEQYF.